A single sample is the source of the 13 T cell receptor beta chains below, sequenced in a study of follicular helper T cells after annual influenza vaccination. TCRdb keeps only in-frame clones here, not all; method: immunoSEQ multiplex PCR. The table has around 7,300 clones, around 80% seen once. Time point given: 2015-2016 season, 7 days after influenza vaccination. Source: CXCR5- memory CD4+ T cells sorted from blood, taken 7 days after influenza vaccination. The source is an adult who received the influenza vaccine.

The genes are TRBV19 and TRBJ1-2, with TRBD1 as a possible D gene (5 bases). V lost 11 bases and J lost 4, with 14 bases in between. The CDR3 spans 12 residues. Germline CDR1 is LNHDA and CDR2 is SQIVND (reference sequence). DNA for the CDR3: TGTGCCGGGGGACGCGGGACCTATGGCTACACCTTC. Encoded protein: CAGGRGTYGYTF.

CDR3 sequence (DNA): TGTGCCAGCGTTAGCGGGAGGACCCACGAGCAGTACTTC. Translation gives CASVSGRTHEQYF. The chain recombines TRBV6-1 with TRBJ2-7, with TRBD2 matching 10 bases. This CDR3 is built from 13 residues. V trimming: 8 bases; J trimming: 5 bases; junction bases outside the gene matches: 6. CDR1 and CDR2 (germline): MNHNS, SASEGT.

The rearrangement uses TRBV7-6 and TRBJ1-3; D gene unclear. Germline CDR1 SGHVS, CDR2 FNYEAQ. Trimming took off 1 base at V and 0 bases at J, with 10 bases between the two ends. This CDR3 spans 16 amino acids. The CDR3 DNA reads as TGTGCCAGCAGCTTAGGCCCCCACCGCTCTGGAAACACCATATATTTT. This translates into CASSLGPHRSGNTIYF.

This chain uses TRBV30 with TRBJ1-1; D may be TRBD1 (6 bases). Germline V gene data show CDR1 as GTSNPN and CDR2 as SVGIG (reference sequence). The CDR3 has 13 residues. V shed 3 bases and J shed 3 bases, with 11 bases lying between them. The CDR3 DNA is TGTGCCTGGAGCAGGGGATTGGACACTGAAGCTTTCTTT. Translation: CAWSRGLDTEAFF. The full variable domain, its missing parts supplied by reference TRBV30 and TRBJ1-1, is SQTIHQWPATLVQPVGSPLSLECTVEGTSNPNLYWYRQAAGRGLQLLFYSVGIGQISSEVPQNLSASRPQDRQFILSSKKLLLSDSGFYLCAWSRGLDTEAFFGQGTRLTVV.

The gene calls are TRBV5-6 and TRBJ2-7, with D maybe TRBD2 (6 bases). The ends were cut back, 2 bases at V and 2 bases at J, with 14 bases in the middle. Germline CDR1 SGHDT, CDR2 YYEEEE. The CDR3 runs 15 residues. CDR3 sequence: CASSLALAWTYEQYF. DNA of the CDR3: TGTGCCAGCAGCTTAGCGCTAGCGTGGACCTACGAGCAGTACTTC.

This sequence joins TRBV5-1 and TRBJ1-2; 8 bases match TRBD1. The length of the CDR3 is 16 residues. Germline V lookup: CDR1 SGHRS, CDR2 YFSETQ. Trimming took 3 bases from V and 0 from J; bases not matched to a gene: 7. CDR3 amino acids: CASSSYSDRANYGYTF. The CDR3 nucleotides are TGCGCCAGCAGCTCCTACTCGGACAGGGCTAACTATGGCTACACCTTC.

J is TRBJ2-1 and V is TRBV19; TRBD2 aligns across 7 bases. The ends lost 1 base at V and 13 bases at J; junction bases unmatched: 13. CDR1 and CDR2 from the germline V gene are LNHDA and SQIVND (reference sequence). This CDR3 has 15 amino acids. The CDR3 nucleotides are TGTGCCAGTAGTATAGCAGGCGAAGCGGGAATGGAACAGTTCTTC. As protein: CASSIAGEAGMEQFF.

The chain employs TRBV18 and TRBJ1-4; tentatively, D is TRBD1 (5 bases). Germline V gene sequence: CDR1 KGHSH, CDR2 LQKENI. The CDR3 covers 14 residues. V was pared by 0 bases and J by 4 bases, with 6 bases between. The CDR3, as DNA: TGTGCCAGCTCACCACCCGACAGTAATGAAAAACTGTTTTTT. It specifies CASSPPDSNEKLFF.

As regards this clone: Sequence at one end of the junction differs from germline and may be a read error. V usage is TRBV2 and J usage is TRBJ2-5; either TRBD1 or TRBD2 may supply D (5 bases each). The CDR3 length is 12 residues. Germline CDR1 is SNHLY and CDR2 is FYNNEI. CDR3 amino acids: CASSGTQETQYF. The CDR3 nucleotides are TGTGCCAGTAGTGGGACGCAAGAGACCCAGTACTTC.

The chain uses TRBV10-3 and TRBJ1-4; tentatively, D is TRBD1 (6 bases). Per the germline V gene, CDR1 is ENHRY and CDR2 is SYGVKD. The CDR3 extends over 14 amino acids. V shed 6 bases and J shed 6 bases, with 14 bases lying between them. This CDR3 reads CAIRGGDIDEKLFF. The CDR3 region has the DNA TGTGCCATCAGAGGAGGGGACATTGATGAAAAACTGTTTTTT.

The chain links TRBV6-1 to TRBJ2-7; tentatively, D is TRBD1 (6 bases). Looked up from germline, CDR1 is MNHNS and CDR2 is SASEGT. The length of the CDR3 is 12 residues. Trimming removed 6 bases from V and 4 bases from J, with 10 bases in between. In nucleotides, the CDR3 is TGTGCCAGCAGGACAGGAGTTTACGAGCAGTACTTC. Translating it yields CASRTGVYEQYF.

V usage is TRBV9 and J usage is TRBJ2-2, with D perhaps matching TRBD1 (5 bases). Trimming removed 0 bases from V and 2 bases from J, with 11 bases in between. CDR1 SGDLS and CDR2 YYNGEE come from the germline V gene. The CDR3 spans 16 residues. The CDR3 is CASSVGSQGNTGELFF. The CDR3 coding sequence is TGTGCCAGCAGCGTAGGTTCGCAGGGAAACACCGGGGAGCTGTTTTTT.

The CDR3 DNA follows: TGCGCCAGCAGCTTGGAAGGGGAGAGATACAATGAGCAGTTCTTC. Residues: CASSLEGERYNEQFF. The V and J genes are TRBV5-1 and TRBJ2-1; D possibly matches TRBD1 or TRBD2 (5 bases each). Per germline, CDR1 SGHRS and CDR2 YFSETQ. The CDR3 spans 15 residues. Trimming pared 0 bases from V and 4 bases from J, leaving 11 bases between.